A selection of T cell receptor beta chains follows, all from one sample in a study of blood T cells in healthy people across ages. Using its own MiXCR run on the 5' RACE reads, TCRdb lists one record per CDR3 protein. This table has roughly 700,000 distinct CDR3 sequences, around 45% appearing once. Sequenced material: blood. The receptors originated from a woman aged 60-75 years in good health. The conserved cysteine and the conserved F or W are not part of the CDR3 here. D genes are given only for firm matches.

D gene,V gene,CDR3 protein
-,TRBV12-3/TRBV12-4,ASNAFGGRGSPLH
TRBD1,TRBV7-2,ASRGVGQGVFSGANVLT
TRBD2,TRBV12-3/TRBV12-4,ASSTSGRSYNEQY
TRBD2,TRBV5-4,ASRLAGGRSDGEQF
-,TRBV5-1,ASSSRQERTDTQY
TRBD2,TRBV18,ASSPQTSGGEQY
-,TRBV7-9,ASSNREYQPQH
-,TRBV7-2,ASSSDLGKTEAF
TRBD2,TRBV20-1,SARVGTSHQETQY
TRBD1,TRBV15,ATEAIGTGAYEQY
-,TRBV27,ASGPASYNEQF
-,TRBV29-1,SVEVGKVSYEQY
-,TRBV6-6,ASSYSTGQEQF
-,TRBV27,ASGLDIRAYEQY
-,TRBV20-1,SVPTRAKNIQY
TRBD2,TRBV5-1,ASSSTSGSLNEQF
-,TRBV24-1,ATSDFGSLYNEQF
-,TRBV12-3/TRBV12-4,ASSLVGDYGYT
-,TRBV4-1,ASSQGQGGNEQF
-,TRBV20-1,SARVAGIIVDEQF
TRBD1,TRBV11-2,ASSQGTDPSYEQF
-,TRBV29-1,SVDGGGSSSYNEQF
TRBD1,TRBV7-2,ASSSHRDRGLMEQY
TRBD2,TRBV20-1,SARTSGGVEQY
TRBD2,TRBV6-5,ASSYVSGSTDTQY
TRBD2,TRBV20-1,SARFLRTSGYEQY
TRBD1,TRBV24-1,ATSDRTGGDYEQY
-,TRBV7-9,ASSGPGTYNEQF
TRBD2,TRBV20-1,SARARTRSESRLGETQY
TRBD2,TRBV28,ASSTRTSGNEQF
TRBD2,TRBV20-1,SAGRIAGGLGEQY
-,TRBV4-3,ASSQDSEDEQY
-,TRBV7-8,ASSLVYQKPRELF
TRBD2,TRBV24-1,ATSDGAGVNSDTQY
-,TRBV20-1,SAPFGGYSYEQY
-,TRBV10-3,AISEFTGLTNNEQF
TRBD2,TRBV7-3,ASSELAGYAPDSYEQY
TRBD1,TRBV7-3,ASSLRRQGDGYT
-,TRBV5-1,ASRWTVLSYEQY
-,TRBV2,ASKTTDTQY
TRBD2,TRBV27,ATLGLAGVSEQF